The following is a T cell receptor beta chain sequence with its context. This sample stems from a study of OX40 agonist ivuxolimab in advanced cancers. Study details: The dose-escalation cohort was approximately 81% male, with a mean age of approximately 61 years, ranging roughly 20 to 90.

Blood sampling took place at baseline, cycle 4 day 1, and cycle 7 day 1. Repertoires were generated with immunoSEQ multiplex PCR, while TCRdb's copy carries only in-frame clones and drops some. The data contain about 69,000 clones, roughly nine tenths of them seen just once; the ten biggest clones take up roughly 15%. The ends were cut back, 1 base at V and 1 base at J, with 8 bases in the middle. Germline lookup yields CDR1 SGHKS and CDR2 YYEKEE (reference sequence). This CDR3 comprises 14 residues. This material consisted of CD4+ or CD8+ T cells sorted from blood, taken in a trial of the OX40 agonist ivuxolimab. The clonotype originates from an adult with an advanced solid tumor such as melanoma, head and neck, liver or kidney cancer. The chain recombines TRBV5-5 with TRBJ1-2; weak D call: TRBD1 (5 bases). The DNA of the CDR3 is TGTGCCAGCAGCTTGAGGGACGTTAACTATGGCTACACCTTC. This codes for CASSLRDVNYGYTF. The full variable domain, rest sourced from reference TRBV5-5 and TRBJ1-2, is DAGVTQSPTHLIKTRGQQVTLRCSPISGHKSVSWYQQVLGQGPQFIFQYYEKEERGRGNFPDRFSARQFPNYSSELNVNALLLGDSALYLCASSLRDVNYGYTFGSGTRLTVV.